This TCR beta chain emerged from a study of T cells in Graves' hyperthyroidism and ophthalmopathy. The TCR beta CDR3 regions underwent amplification using RNA transcripts as the source. Carried out on the TCR CDR3, a first-round RT-PCR used the HTBI primer set. TCRdb called the multiplex PCR reads again in MiXCR, with one record for every CDR3 protein. The profile shows approximately 710,000 distinct CDR3 sequences, 15% to 20% of them singletons. This sequence was found in a man aged 45 to 65 with Graves' hyperthyroidism. Source material: blood.

The CDR3: CSGWTVEDNYGYTF. The CDR3 DNA is TGCAGCGGGTGGACAGTAGAAGATAACTATGGCTACACCTTC. The chain combines TRBV29-1 with TRBJ1-2; perhaps TRBD1 as D (6 bases). V was clipped by 7 bases and J by 1 base, with 16 bases between them. This CDR3 is 14 amino acids long. In germline, CDR1 is SQVTM, CDR2 ANQGSEA.